Only one count was recorded for the clone carrying this T cell receptor beta chain. Its target is not known. Clones were read by immunoSEQ multiplex PCR, and TCRdb kept only the in-frame ones, dropping some. The top ten clones hold about 0.13% of a sample with more than 2,000,000 clones, 90% to 95% of them seen once. Donors, healthy HIV-negative adults, lacked recent acute infections or vaccinations. The germline gives CDR1 SGHTA, CDR2 FQGNSA. Trimming at V came to 3 bases and at J to 9 bases, leaving 3 bases not matched to a gene. The CDR3 totals 13 residues. The data are from a study of shared clonotypes between healthy human individuals. Study as a whole: Each donor contributed plates that comprised three CD4 naive, three CD4 memory, two CD8 naive and one CD8 memory.

Points from the study as a whole: Naive subsets tended to show greater estimated richness than memory subsets. Generation of non-shared clonotypes was less probable than generation of clonotypes shared by all four donors.

The chain employs TRBV7-2 and TRBJ2-1; TRBD2 agrees at 9 bases. The sequencing input was naive CD4+ T cells sorted from blood. Subset here: CD45RA+ positively selected. The TCR originated in a man between 18 and 29 years old in good health. The CDR3 protein is CASSFIAGVEQFF. In DNA form, the CDR3 reads TGTGCCAGCAGCTTCATAGCGGGAGTTGAGCAGTTCTTC.